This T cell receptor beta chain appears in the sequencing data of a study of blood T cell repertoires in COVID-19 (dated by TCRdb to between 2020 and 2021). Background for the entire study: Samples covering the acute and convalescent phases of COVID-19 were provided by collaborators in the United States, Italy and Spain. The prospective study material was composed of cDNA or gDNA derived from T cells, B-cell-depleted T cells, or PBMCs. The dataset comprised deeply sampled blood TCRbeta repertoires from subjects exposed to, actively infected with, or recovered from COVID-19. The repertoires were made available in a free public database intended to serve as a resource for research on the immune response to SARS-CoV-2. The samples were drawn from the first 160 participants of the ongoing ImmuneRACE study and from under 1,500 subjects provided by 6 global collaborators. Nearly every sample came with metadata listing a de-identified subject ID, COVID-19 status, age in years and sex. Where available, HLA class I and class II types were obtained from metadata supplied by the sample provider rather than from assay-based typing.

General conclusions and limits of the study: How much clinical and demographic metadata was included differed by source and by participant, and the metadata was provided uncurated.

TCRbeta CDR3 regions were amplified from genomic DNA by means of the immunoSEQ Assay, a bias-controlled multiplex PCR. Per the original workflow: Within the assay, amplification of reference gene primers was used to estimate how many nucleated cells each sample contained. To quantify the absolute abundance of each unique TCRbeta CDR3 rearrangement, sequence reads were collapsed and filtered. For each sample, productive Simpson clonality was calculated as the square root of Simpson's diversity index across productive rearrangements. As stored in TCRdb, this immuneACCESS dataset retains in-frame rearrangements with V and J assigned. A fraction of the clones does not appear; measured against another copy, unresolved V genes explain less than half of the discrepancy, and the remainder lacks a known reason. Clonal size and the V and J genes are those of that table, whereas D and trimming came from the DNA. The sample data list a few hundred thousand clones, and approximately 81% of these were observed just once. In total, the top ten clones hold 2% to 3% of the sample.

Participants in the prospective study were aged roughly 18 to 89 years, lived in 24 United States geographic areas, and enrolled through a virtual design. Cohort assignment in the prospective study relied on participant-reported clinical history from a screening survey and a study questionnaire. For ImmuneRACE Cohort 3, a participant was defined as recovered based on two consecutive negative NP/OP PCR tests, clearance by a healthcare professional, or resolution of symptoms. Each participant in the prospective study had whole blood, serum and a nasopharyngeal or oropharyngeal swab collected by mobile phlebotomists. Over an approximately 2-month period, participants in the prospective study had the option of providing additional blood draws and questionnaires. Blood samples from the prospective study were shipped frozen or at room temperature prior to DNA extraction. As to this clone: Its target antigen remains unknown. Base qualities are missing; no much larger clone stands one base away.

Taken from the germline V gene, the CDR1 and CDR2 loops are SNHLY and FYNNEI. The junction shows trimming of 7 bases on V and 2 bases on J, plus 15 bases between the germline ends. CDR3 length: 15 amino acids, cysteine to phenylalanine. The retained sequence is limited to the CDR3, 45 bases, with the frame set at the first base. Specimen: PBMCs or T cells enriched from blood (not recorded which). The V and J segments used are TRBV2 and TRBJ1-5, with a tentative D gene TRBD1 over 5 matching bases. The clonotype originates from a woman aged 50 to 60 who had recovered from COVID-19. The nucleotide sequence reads TGTGCCAGCACCCGGGGGGGAAGGCGCAATCAGCCCCAGCATTTT. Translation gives CASTRGGRRNQPQHF.